The clone carrying this T cell receptor beta chain appeared many times. V was trimmed by 0 bases and J by 4 bases, leaving 12 bases between them. This CDR3 has 15 residues. Per the germline V gene, CDR1 is LNHNV and CDR2 is YYDKDF (reference sequence). The data were taken from a study of human T cells and chemical hapten exposure. Across the study: Per-sample variation in TCR yield stemmed mainly from small pooled library volume differences.

Time point described: healthy volunteer bleed at 6 weeks. Researchers extracted total RNA from unfractionated whole blood. Individual cDNA molecules in this library carried unique molecular identifiers. The authors' processing: Per-sample TCR counts ranged from about 20,000 to 700,000, median roughly 96,000. MiXCR was run by TCRdb on the RACE reads, yielding one entry per CDR3 protein. TCRdb, rather than the study authors, made the V and J calls. Here the sample spans some 81,000 distinct CDR3 sequences, around 9.3% being singletons. V usage is TRBV15 and J usage is TRBJ1-2, with D unclear. The sequenced material came from whole blood. This TCR was recovered from a female donor in good health. Some clones in this sample may be carry-over from other donors' samples. CDR3: CATSRDQAVGYGYTF. The CDR3 DNA sequence: TGTGCCACCAGCAGAGATCAGGCCGTCGGCTATGGCTACACCTTC. The variable domain in full, with the rest retrieved from reference TRBV15 and TRBJ1-2, is DAMVIQNPRYQVTQFGKPVTLSCSQTLNHNVMYWYQQKSSQAPKLLFHYYDKDFNNEADTPDNFQSRRPNTSFCFLDIRSPGLGDTAMYLCATSRDQAVGYGYTFGSGTRLTVV.